The rows below give T cell receptor beta chains drawn from one sample of a study of blood T cell repertoires in COVID-19. Sequenced by immunoSEQ multiplex PCR; TCRdb stores in-frame clones only, minus some. Here the sample spans about 80,000 clones, around 84% being singletons. Sequencing input: peripheral blood. The receptors come from a woman aged 70 to 79 with acute or convalescent COVID-19. Both conserved end residues are part of each CDR3. D genes are given only for firm matches. Size is stated for part of the rows, as once, few or many counts, or as a class when the clone is expanded.

v_call	clone_size	j_call	d_call	cdr3_nt	cdr3_aa
TRBV6-1	few	TRBJ2-7	TRBD2	TGTGCCAGCAGTGAAGGATGGACTAGCGCCTCCTACGAGCAGTACTTC	CASSEGWTSASYEQYF
TRBV24-1	NA	TRBJ2-1	TRBD2	TGTGCCACCAGCGGGACTAGCTCCTACAATGAGCAGTTCTTC	CATSGTSSYNEQFF
TRBV3-1/TRBV3-2	NA	TRBJ1-2	NA	TGTGCCAGCAGCCAATACATGGGCTACACCTTC	CASSQYMGYTF
TRBV6-1	once	TRBJ1-5	NA	TGTGCCAGCAGTGAGTCAGGTCCAAATCAGCCCCAGCATTTT	CASSESGPNQPQHF
TRBV5-1	few	TRBJ1-4	NA	TGCGCCAGCAGCCGCGATGTAAGGAGGACTAATGAAAAACTGTTTTTT	CASSRDVRRTNEKLFF
TRBV30	NA	TRBJ1-2	NA	TGTGCCTGGCGAGAATACAGGGCTTTCGGCTACACCTTC	CAWREYRAFGYTF
TRBV19	NA	TRBJ2-7	TRBD1	TGTGCCAGTAGTTCCGCCGGGACAGGGGGGAGCCACGAGCAGTACTTC	CASSSAGTGGSHEQYF
TRBV7-6	NA	TRBJ1-6	NA	TGTGCCAGCAGCTTAAGGCAGGGGAGCTCCTATAATTCACCCCTCCACTTT	CASSLRQGSSYNSPLHF
TRBV11-2	once	TRBJ2-5	TRBD1	TGTGCCAGCAGCACCAGACAGGGGGCCGAGACCCAGTACTTC	CASSTRQGAETQYF
TRBV7-8	NA	TRBJ2-1	NA	TGTGCCAGCAGCTTAGCGTATAACAATGAGCAGTTCTTC	CASSLAYNNEQFF
TRBV29-1	few	TRBJ2-7	TRBD1	TGCAGCGGTGGACAGGGCACGGGCGAGCAGTACTTC	CSGGQGTGEQYF
TRBV2	NA	TRBJ1-2	TRBD1	TGTGCCAGCAGTGAAGAGACAGGGCACACCTTC	CASSEETGHTF
TRBV20-1	NA	TRBJ1-1	NA	TGCAGTGCTAGTATACAGCACCTTGAAGCTTTCTTT	CSASIQHLEAFF
TRBV5-1	NA	TRBJ2-7	TRBD2	TGCGCCAGCAGCTTGGCCGTTACTAGCGAGGCCTACGAGCAGTACTTC	CASSLAVTSEAYEQYF
TRBV7-6	NA	TRBJ2-7	TRBD1	TGTGCCAGCAGCTCGGACCGGGACAGGGGGTTCGAGCAGTACTTC	CASSSDRDRGFEQYF
TRBV6-5	NA	TRBJ1-1	TRBD1	TGTGCCAGCAGTACCTACAGGGGGAGGACTGAAGCTTTCTTT	CASSTYRGRTEAFF
TRBV6-5	few	TRBJ2-2	NA	TGTGCCAGCAGTTTTAACAACAGGGCAAACACCGGGGAGCTGTTTTTT	CASSFNNRANTGELFF
TRBV2	NA	TRBJ1-2	NA	TGTGCCAGCAGTTATATACCGTCAGGGGGCTACACCTTC	CASSYIPSGGYTF